The rows below give T cell receptor beta chains drawn from one sample of a study of shared clonotypes between healthy human individuals. Sequencing used immunoSEQ multiplex PCR; TCRdb keeps in-frame clones, though not all of them. The sample holds 600,000 to 750,000 clones; over 60% are singletons and the top ten take around 1.8%. The sample consisted of memory CD4+ T cells sorted from blood. These receptors came from a young woman in good health. Each CDR3 is given with its conserved first and last residue. Clone size is not always given. Where it is, it says once, few, many or a class for expanded clones.

j_call: TRBJ2-1; clone_size: few; v_call: TRBV28; cdr3_aa: CASIRGSSYNEQFF
j_call: TRBJ1-5; clone_size: NA; v_call: TRBV7-2; cdr3_aa: CASRGYSNQPQHF
j_call: TRBJ2-7; clone_size: NA; v_call: TRBV14; cdr3_aa: CASSQTRGLEQYF
j_call: TRBJ1-2; clone_size: NA; v_call: TRBV9; cdr3_aa: CASSPLTANYGYTF
j_call: TRBJ1-2; clone_size: once; v_call: TRBV10-1; cdr3_aa: CASSENGQGSGYTF
j_call: TRBJ2-1; clone_size: once; v_call: TRBV29-1; cdr3_aa: CSVKGTTYNEQFF
j_call: TRBJ2-7; clone_size: NA; v_call: TRBV7-9; cdr3_aa: CASSYNIYEQYF
j_call: TRBJ1-3; clone_size: NA; v_call: TRBV9; cdr3_aa: CASSVAITAGNTIYF
j_call: TRBJ1-4; clone_size: NA; v_call: TRBV7-8; cdr3_aa: CASSPTGTGGEKLFF
j_call: TRBJ2-2; clone_size: NA; v_call: TRBV27; cdr3_aa: CASSFWGAKGAGELFF
j_call: TRBJ2-7; clone_size: NA; v_call: TRBV2; cdr3_aa: CAIDSGKSSYEQYF
j_call: TRBJ2-5; clone_size: NA; v_call: TRBV11-2; cdr3_aa: CASRRPGLRKETQYF
j_call: TRBJ1-4; clone_size: NA; v_call: TRBV2; cdr3_aa: CASSKTGLKSF
j_call: TRBJ2-7; clone_size: NA; v_call: TRBV7-2; cdr3_aa: CASSLASGSYEQYF
j_call: TRBJ2-7; clone_size: NA; v_call: TRBV12-1; cdr3_aa: CASSTLPGHYYEQYF
j_call: TRBJ2-7; clone_size: few; v_call: TRBV6-6; cdr3_aa: CASSRPGTSVGALYF
j_call: TRBJ2-2; clone_size: NA; v_call: TRBV29-1; cdr3_aa: CSAEGLGRGTGELFF
j_call: TRBJ2-7; clone_size: NA; v_call: TRBV6-1; cdr3_aa: CASSEGTGGEQYF
j_call: TRBJ2-7; clone_size: once; v_call: TRBV6-1; cdr3_aa: CASSEEDPGQSYEQYF
j_call: TRBJ2-7; clone_size: few; v_call: TRBV28; cdr3_aa: CASKGTGTGGRYEQYF
j_call: TRBJ1-5; clone_size: NA; v_call: TRBV25-1; cdr3_aa: CASSEGHEPDSNQPQHF
j_call: TRBJ1-5; clone_size: NA; v_call: TRBV19; cdr3_aa: CASSAQGGNQPQHF
j_call: TRBJ2-7; clone_size: few; v_call: TRBV4-1; cdr3_aa: CASSLRLAETYEQYF
j_call: TRBJ1-4; clone_size: NA; v_call: TRBV19; cdr3_aa: CASNMGQGAEKLFF
j_call: TRBJ1-5; clone_size: NA; v_call: TRBV6-6; cdr3_aa: CASSTAGGEDQPQHF
j_call: TRBJ1-1; clone_size: NA; v_call: TRBV15; cdr3_aa: CATSRDRRMNTEAFF
j_call: TRBJ1-2; clone_size: NA; v_call: TRBV19; cdr3_aa: CASSNPHRGGAYGYTF
j_call: TRBJ1-3; clone_size: NA; v_call: TRBV29-1; cdr3_aa: CSVEEGRNTIYF
j_call: TRBJ2-4; clone_size: NA; v_call: TRBV18; cdr3_aa: CASSPRLAEKTKNIQYF
j_call: TRBJ2-2; clone_size: NA; v_call: TRBV29-1; cdr3_aa: CSVVGTGEDTGELFF
j_call: TRBJ2-3; clone_size: NA; v_call: TRBV5-1; cdr3_aa: CASSSGTSGITDTQYF
j_call: TRBJ2-7; clone_size: NA; v_call: TRBV5-1; cdr3_aa: CASSLAGDSYEQYF
j_call: TRBJ2-1; clone_size: NA; v_call: TRBV27; cdr3_aa: CASRPYGQAGSNEQFF
j_call: TRBJ1-1; clone_size: NA; v_call: TRBV18; cdr3_aa: CASSRSQTEDTEAFF
j_call: TRBJ2-7; clone_size: few; v_call: TRBV19; cdr3_aa: CASSIHARDSYEQYF
j_call: TRBJ2-5; clone_size: NA; v_call: TRBV27; cdr3_aa: CASRDPGETQYF
j_call: TRBJ1-4; clone_size: few; v_call: TRBV28; cdr3_aa: CASSLGVAGANEKLFF
j_call: TRBJ2-7; clone_size: once; v_call: TRBV5-1; cdr3_aa: CASSSTIPGVPAYEQYF
j_call: TRBJ1-5; clone_size: few; v_call: TRBV5-1; cdr3_aa: CASSLAGEGQPQHF
j_call: TRBJ2-7; clone_size: NA; v_call: TRBV28; cdr3_aa: CASSSSLRSTGFSYEQYF
j_call: TRBJ2-7; clone_size: NA; v_call: TRBV27; cdr3_aa: CASSLGSARSYEQYF
j_call: TRBJ2-3; clone_size: NA; v_call: TRBV18; cdr3_aa: CASSPGGPSRSDTQYF
j_call: TRBJ1-5; clone_size: NA; v_call: TRBV19; cdr3_aa: CASSLMTGINQPQHF
j_call: TRBJ1-4; clone_size: few; v_call: TRBV5-1; cdr3_aa: CATRPGPATNEKLFF
j_call: TRBJ2-1; clone_size: NA; v_call: TRBV6-6; cdr3_aa: CASSGTRNEQFF
j_call: TRBJ1-4; clone_size: NA; v_call: TRBV5-1; cdr3_aa: CASSLMGVTNEKLFF
j_call: TRBJ2-2; clone_size: NA; v_call: TRBV18; cdr3_aa: CASSPGTGSGELFF
j_call: NA; clone_size: NA; v_call: TRBV5-4; cdr3_aa: CASSYFQSYEQYF
j_call: TRBJ2-3; clone_size: NA; v_call: TRBV27; cdr3_aa: CASSLDRGTTDTQYF
j_call: TRBJ2-2; clone_size: NA; v_call: TRBV28; cdr3_aa: CASSPLAQKTTRGNTGELFF